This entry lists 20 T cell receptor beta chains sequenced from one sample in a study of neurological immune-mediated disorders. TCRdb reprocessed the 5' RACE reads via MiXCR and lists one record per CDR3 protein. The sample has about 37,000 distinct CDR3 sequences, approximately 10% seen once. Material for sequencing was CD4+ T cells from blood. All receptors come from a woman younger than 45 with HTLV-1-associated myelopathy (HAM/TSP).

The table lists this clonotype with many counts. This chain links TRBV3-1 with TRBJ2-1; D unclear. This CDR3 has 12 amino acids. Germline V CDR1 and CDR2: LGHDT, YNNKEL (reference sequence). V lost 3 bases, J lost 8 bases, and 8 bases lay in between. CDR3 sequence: CASSHRRYEQFF. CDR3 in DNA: TGTGCCAGCAGCCACCGGCGGTATGAGCAGTTCTTC.

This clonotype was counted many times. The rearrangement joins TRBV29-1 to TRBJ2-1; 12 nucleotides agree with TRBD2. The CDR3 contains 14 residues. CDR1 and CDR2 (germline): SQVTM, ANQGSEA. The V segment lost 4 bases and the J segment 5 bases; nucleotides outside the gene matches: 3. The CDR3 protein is CSVGSSGGDNEQFF. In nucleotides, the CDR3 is TGCAGCGTTGGATCTAGCGGGGGGGACAATGAGCAGTTCTTC.

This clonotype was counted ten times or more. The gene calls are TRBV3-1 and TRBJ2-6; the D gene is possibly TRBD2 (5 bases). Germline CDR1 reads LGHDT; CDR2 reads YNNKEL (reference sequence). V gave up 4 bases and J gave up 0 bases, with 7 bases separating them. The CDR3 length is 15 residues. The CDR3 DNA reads TGTGCCAGCAGCCTGGGGAGCTCTGGGGCCAACGTCCTGACTTTC. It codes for CASSLGSSGANVLTF.

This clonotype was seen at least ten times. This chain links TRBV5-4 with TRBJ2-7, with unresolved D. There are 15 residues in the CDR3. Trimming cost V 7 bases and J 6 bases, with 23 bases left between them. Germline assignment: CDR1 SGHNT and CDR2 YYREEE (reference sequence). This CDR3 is CASSPGILGVTEQYF. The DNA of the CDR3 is TGTGCCAGCTCGCCCGGTATTCTTGGGGTGACCGAGCAGTACTTC.

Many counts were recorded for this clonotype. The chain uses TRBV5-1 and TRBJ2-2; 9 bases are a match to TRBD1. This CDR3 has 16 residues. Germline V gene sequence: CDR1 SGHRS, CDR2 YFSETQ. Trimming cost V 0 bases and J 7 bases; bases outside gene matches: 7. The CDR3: CASSLDYRGQDGELFF. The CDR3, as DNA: TGCGCCAGCAGCTTGGATTACAGGGGGCAAGACGGGGAGCTGTTTTTT. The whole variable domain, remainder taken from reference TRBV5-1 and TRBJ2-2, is KAGVTQTPRYLIKTRGQQVTLSCSPISGHRSVSWYQQTPGQGLQFLFEYFSETQRNKGNFPGRFSGRQFSNSRSEMNVSTLELGDSALYLCASSLDYRGQDGELFFGEGSRLTVL.

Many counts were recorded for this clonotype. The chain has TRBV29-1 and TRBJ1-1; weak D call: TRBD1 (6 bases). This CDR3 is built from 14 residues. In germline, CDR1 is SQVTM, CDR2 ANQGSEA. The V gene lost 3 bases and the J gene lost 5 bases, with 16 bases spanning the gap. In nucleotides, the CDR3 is TGCAGCGTTGACGGGGCCAGGGGTGAGACTGAAGCTTTCTTT. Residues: CSVDGARGETEAFF.

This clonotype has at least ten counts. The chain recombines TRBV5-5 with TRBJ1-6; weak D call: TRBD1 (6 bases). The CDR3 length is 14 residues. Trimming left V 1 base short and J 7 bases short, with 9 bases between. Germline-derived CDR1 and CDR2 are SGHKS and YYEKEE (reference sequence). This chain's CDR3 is CASSLNQGNSPLHF. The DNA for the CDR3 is TGTGCCAGCAGCTTGAACCAGGGGAATTCACCCCTCCACTTT.

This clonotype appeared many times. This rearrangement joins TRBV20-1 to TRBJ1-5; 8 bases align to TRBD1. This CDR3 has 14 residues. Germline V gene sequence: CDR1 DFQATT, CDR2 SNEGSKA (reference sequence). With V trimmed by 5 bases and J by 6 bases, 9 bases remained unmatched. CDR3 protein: CSALDRVGGQPQHF. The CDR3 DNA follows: TGCAGTGCTTTGGACAGGGTTGGAGGTCAGCCCCAGCATTTT.

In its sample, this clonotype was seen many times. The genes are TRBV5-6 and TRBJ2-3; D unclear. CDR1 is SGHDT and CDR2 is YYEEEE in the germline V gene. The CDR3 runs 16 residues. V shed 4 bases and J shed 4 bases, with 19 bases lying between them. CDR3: CASSKDEWARSDTQYF. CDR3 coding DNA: TGTGCCAGCAGCAAGGACGAATGGGCTAGGTCAGATACGCAGTATTTT. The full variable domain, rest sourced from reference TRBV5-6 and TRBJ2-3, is DAGVTQSPTHLIKTRGQQVTLRCSPKSGHDTVSWYQQALGQGPQFIFQYYEEEERQRGNFPDRFSGHQFPNYSSELNVNALLLGDSALYLCASSKDEWARSDTQYFGPGTRLTVL.

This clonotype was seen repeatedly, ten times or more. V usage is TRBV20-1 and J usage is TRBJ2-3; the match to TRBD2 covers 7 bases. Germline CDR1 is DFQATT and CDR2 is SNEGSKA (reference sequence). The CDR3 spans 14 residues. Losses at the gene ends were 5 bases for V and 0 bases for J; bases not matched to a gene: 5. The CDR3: CSAEGRGSTDTQYF. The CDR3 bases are TGCAGTGCTGAGGGGCGGGGGAGCACAGATACGCAGTATTTT.

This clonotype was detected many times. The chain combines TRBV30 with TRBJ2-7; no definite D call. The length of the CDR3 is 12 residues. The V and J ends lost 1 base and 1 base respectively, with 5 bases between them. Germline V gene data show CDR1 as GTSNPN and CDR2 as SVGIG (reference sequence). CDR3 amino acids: CAWSGGSYEQYF. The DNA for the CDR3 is TGTGCCTGGAGTGGCGGATCCTACGAGCAGTACTTC. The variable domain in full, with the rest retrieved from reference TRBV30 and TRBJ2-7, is SQTIHQWPATLVQPVGSPLSLECTVEGTSNPNLYWYRQAAGRGLQLLFYSVGIGQISSEVPQNLSASRPQDRQFILSSKKLLLSDSGFYLCAWSGGSYEQYFGPGTRLTVT.

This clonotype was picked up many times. The CDR3 coding sequence is TGTGCCAGCAGTTACTCGACACGGGGGAACACTGAAGCTTTCTTT. It specifies CASSYSTRGNTEAFF. J is TRBJ1-1 and V is TRBV6-5; D gene ambiguous. Germline assignment: CDR1 MNHEY and CDR2 SVGAGI. V was pared by 0 bases and J by 1 base, with 9 bases between. The CDR3 length is 15 residues.

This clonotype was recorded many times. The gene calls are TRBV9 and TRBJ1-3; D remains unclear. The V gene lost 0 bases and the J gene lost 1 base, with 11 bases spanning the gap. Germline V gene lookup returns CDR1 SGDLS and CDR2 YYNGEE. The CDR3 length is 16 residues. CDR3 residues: CASSVGMGISGNTIYF. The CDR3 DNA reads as TGTGCCAGCAGCGTAGGAATGGGGATATCTGGAAACACCATATATTTT.

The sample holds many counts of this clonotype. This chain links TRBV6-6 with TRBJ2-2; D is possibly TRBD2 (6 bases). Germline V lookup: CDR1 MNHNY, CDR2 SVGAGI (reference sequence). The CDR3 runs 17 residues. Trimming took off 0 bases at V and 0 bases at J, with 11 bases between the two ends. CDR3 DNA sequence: TGTGCCAGCAGTTACTCTGGCGGGGCCGCGAACACCGGGGAGCTGTTTTTT. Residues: CASSYSGGAANTGELFF.

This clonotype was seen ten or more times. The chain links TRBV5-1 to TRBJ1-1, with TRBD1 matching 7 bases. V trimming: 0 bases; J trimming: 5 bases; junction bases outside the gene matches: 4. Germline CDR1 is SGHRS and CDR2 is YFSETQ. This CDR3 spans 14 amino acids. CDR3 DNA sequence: TGCGCCAGCAGCTTGGCGGGACAGAAGACTGAAGCTTTCTTT. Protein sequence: CASSLAGQKTEAFF. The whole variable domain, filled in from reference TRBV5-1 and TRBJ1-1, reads KAGVTQTPRYLIKTRGQQVTLSCSPISGHRSVSWYQQTPGQGLQFLFEYFSETQRNKGNFPGRFSGRQFSNSRSEMNVSTLELGDSALYLCASSLAGQKTEAFFGQGTRLTVV.

The CDR3 sequence: CSASSGTGVYGYTF. The CDR3 DNA is TGCAGTGCCAGCTCCGGGACAGGGGTCTATGGCTACACCTTC. V is TRBV20-1 and J is TRBJ1-2; 10 nucleotides match TRBD1. The length of the CDR3 is 14 residues. Trimming at V came to 6 bases and at J to 4 bases, leaving 8 bases not matched to a gene. In germline, CDR1 is DFQATT, CDR2 SNEGSKA (reference sequence).

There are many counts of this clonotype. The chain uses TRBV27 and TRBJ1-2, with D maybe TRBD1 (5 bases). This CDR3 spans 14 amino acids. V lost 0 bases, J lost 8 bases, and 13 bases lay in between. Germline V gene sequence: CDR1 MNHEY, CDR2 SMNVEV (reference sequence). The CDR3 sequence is CASSLSIRAGGYTF. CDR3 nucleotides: TGTGCCAGCAGTTTATCAATCAGGGCAGGGGGCTACACCTTC.

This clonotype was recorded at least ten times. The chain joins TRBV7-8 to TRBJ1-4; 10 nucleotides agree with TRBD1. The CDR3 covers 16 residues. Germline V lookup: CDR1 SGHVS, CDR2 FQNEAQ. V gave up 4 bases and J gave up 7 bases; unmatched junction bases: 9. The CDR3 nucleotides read TGTGCCAGCAGCTGGGGATGGACAGGGGGTACTGAAAAACTGTTTTTT. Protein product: CASSWGWTGGTEKLFF.

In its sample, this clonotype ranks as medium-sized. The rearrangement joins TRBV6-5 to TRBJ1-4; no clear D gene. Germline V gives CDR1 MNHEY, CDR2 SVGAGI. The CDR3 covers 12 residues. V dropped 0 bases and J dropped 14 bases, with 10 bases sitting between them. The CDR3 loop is CASSYSGGRLFF. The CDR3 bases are TGTGCCAGCAGTTACTCGGGCGGCCGGCTGTTTTTT.

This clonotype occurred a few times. The CDR3 DNA follows: TGTGCCAGCAGTCGTCAGGCGGGGTTTTTTTCTCCTATCAATGAGCAGTTCTTC. Translated, it gives CASSRQAGFFSPINEQFF. V and J are TRBV7-9 and TRBJ2-1; possible D gene TRBD2, 6 bases. The V and J ends lost 6 bases and 6 bases respectively, with 27 bases between them. This CDR3 comprises 18 residues. The germline V gene has CDR1 SEHNR and CDR2 FQNEAQ (reference sequence).